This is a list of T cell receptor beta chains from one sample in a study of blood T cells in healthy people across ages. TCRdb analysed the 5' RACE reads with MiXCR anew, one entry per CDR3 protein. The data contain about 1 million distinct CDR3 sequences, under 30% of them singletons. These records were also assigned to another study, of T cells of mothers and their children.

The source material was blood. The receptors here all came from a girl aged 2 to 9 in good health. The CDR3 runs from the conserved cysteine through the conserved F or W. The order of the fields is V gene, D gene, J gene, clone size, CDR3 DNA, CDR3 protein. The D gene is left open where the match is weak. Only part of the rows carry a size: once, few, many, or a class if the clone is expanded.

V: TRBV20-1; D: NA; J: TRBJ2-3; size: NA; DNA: TGCAGTGCTCCCTACTCAAATATGGATACGCAGTATTTT; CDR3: CSAPYSNMDTQYF
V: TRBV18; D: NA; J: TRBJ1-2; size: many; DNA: TGTGCCAGCTCGCTCCCTGGCAGGCTCTATGGCTACACCTTC; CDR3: CASSLPGRLYGYTF
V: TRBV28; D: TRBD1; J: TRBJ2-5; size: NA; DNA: TGTGCCAGCAGTTCGAGACAGGGTTTTAGGGAGACCCAGTACTTC; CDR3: CASSSRQGFRETQYF
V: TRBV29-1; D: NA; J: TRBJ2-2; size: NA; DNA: TGCAGCGTCGGGACCGGGACCTCCACCGGGGAGCTGTTTTTT; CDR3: CSVGTGTSTGELFF
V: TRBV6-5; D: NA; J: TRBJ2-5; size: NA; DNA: TGTGCCAGCACAGAACAGGGCAGGCAGGAGACCCAGTACTTC; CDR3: CASTEQGRQETQYF
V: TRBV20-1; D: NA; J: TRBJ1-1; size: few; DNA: TGCAGTGCTAGACGGGGGGCAGCAATGAACACTGAAGCTTTCTTT; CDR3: CSARRGAAMNTEAFF
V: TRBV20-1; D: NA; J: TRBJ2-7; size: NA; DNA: TGCAGTGCCTCCCCGGGCTACGAGCAGTACTTC; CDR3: CSASPGYEQYF
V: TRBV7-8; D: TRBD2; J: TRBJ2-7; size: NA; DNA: TGTGCCAGCACCTACGGGAGGGCTAGCGGGATCTACGAGCAGTACTTC; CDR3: CASTYGRASGIYEQYF
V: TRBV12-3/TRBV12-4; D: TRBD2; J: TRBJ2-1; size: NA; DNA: TGTGCCAGCAGTTTGGTCGGCGGGAGACAGTTCTTC; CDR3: CASSLVGGRQFF
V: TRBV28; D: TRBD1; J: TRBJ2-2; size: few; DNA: TGTGCCAGCAGAACCCGGACAGGCCCCGGGGAGCTGTTTTTT; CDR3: CASRTRTGPGELFF
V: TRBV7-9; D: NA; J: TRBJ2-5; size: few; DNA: TGTGCCAGCACCCCGATCTTAACCGAGACCCAGTACTTC; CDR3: CASTPILTETQYF
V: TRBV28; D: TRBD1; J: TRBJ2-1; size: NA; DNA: TGTGCCAGCAGTCTCAACCGCAGGGGGTCGGAGCAGTTCTTC; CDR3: CASSLNRRGSEQFF
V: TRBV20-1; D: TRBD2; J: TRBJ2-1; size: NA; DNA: TGCAGTGCCCTAACTAGCGGGGTAGGGAATGAGCAGTTCTTC; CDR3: CSALTSGVGNEQFF
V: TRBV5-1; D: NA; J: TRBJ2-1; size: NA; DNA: TGCGCCAGCAGCTCGAACGACTACAATGAGCAGTTCTTC; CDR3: CASSSNDYNEQFF
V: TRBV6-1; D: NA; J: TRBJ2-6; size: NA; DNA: TGTGCCAGCAGTCCCCAGGCGCCAGGCGGGGCCAACGTCCTGACTTTC; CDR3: CASSPQAPGGANVLTF
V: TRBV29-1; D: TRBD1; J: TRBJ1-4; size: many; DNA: TGCAGCGTTGTACCGGGACAGAATGAAAAACTGTTTTTT; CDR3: CSVVPGQNEKLFF
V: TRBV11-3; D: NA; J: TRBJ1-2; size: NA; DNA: TGTGCCAGCAGCTTTTCCTCGGGACCTCAGAATGGCTACACCTTC; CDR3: CASSFSSGPQNGYTF
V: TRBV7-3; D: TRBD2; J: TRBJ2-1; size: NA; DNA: TGTGCCAGCAGCCCAAGTCTGACTAGCGGGGAAAATGAGCAGTTCTTC; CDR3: CASSPSLTSGENEQFF
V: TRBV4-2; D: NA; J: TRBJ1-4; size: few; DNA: TGTGCCAGCAGCCAACGTACAGCAGCAACTAATGAAAAACTGTTTTTT; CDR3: CASSQRTAATNEKLFF
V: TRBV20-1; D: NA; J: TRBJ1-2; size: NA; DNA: TGCAGTGCTAGAGATGGAGGACTATTGGATGGCTACACCTTC; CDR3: CSARDGGLLDGYTF
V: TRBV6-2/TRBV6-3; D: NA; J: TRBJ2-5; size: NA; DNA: TGTGCCAGCGCTAAGCCGGGGGTACGGCGAGAGACCCAGTACTTC; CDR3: CASAKPGVRRETQYF
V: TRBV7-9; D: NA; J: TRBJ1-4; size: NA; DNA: TGTGCCAGCAGCTTAGGGACTCATGAAAAACTGTTTTTT; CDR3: CASSLGTHEKLFF
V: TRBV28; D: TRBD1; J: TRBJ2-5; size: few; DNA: TGTGCCAGCACGGGACAGGGGTACCAAGAGACCCAGTACTTC; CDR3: CASTGQGYQETQYF
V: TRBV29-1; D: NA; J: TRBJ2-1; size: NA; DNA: TGCAGCGTCGCTACGGAAAAGCAGTTCTTC; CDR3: CSVATEKQFF
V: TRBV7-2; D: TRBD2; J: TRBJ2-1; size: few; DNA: TGTGCCAGCAGCACGGGGACTAGCGGGGGATCCAGGACCTACAATGAGCAGTTCTTC; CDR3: CASSTGTSGGSRTYNEQFF
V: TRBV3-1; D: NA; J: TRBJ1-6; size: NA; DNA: TGTGCCAGCAGCCAAGAGGCGGGAATAGGCTCACCCCTCCACTTT; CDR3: CASSQEAGIGSPLHF
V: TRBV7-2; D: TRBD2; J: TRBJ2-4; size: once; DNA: TGTGCCAGCAGCTTAGAACTGGCGGGAGTTAGGAACATTCAGTACTTC; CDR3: CASSLELAGVRNIQYF
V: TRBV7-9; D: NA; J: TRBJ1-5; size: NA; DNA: TGTGCCAGCAGCTCGGACCATCAGCCCCAGCATTTT; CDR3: CASSSDHQPQHF
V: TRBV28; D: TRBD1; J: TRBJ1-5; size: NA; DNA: TGTGCCAGCAGTTTTGGACAGGGCTATCAGCCCCAGCATTTT; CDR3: CASSFGQGYQPQHF
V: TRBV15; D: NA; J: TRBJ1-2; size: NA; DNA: TGTGCCACCAGCAGAGGGAACCGGGATGGCTACACCTTC; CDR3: CATSRGNRDGYTF
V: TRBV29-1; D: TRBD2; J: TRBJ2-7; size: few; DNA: TGCAGCGTTGAAGTTAAACCGGCGGGAGGCGAGCAGTACTTC; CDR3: CSVEVKPAGGEQYF
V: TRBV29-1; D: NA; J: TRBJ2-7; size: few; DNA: TGCAGCGTTGAAGCGGATGAGGTCTCCTACGAGCAGTACTTC; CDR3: CSVEADEVSYEQYF
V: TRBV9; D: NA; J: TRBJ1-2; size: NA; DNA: TGTGCCAGCAGCGGTTTTCAGCGAGACAGGTATAACTATGGCTACACCTTC; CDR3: CASSGFQRDRYNYGYTF
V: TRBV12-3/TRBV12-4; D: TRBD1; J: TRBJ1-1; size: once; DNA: TGTGCCAGCACCTCGAACAGGGGGGACACTGAAGCTTTCTTT; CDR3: CASTSNRGDTEAFF
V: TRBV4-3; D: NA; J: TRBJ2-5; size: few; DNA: TGCGCCAGCAGCCAAGATAACAGGAAAGAGACCCAGTACTTC; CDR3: CASSQDNRKETQYF
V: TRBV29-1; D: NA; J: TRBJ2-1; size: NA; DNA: TGCAGCGTTGTTGTTGCCCCCCCCTTCAATGAGCAGTTCTTC; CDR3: CSVVVAPPFNEQFF
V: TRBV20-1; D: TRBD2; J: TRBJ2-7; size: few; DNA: TGCAGTGCTACGAAAGCGGGGGGTGGGGAGCAGTACTTC; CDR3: CSATKAGGGEQYF
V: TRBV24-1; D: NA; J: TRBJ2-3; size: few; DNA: TGTGCCACCAGTGATTCTGGCACCACAGATACGCAGTATTTT; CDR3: CATSDSGTTDTQYF
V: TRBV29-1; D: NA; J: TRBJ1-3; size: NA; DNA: TGCAGCGTTGGGGAGAACTCTGGAAACACCATATATTTT; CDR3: CSVGENSGNTIYF
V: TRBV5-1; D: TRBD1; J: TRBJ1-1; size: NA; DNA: TGCGCCAGCAGCTCACACCGGGACAGTGAAGCTTTCTTT; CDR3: CASSSHRDSEAFF
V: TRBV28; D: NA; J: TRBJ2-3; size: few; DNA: TGCGCCAGCAGTCCTGACAAGATCGGAGATACGCAGTATTTT; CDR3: CASSPDKIGDTQYF
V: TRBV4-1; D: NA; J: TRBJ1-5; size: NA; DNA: TGCGCCAGCAGCCAAACCCCGCGGTCACAGCCCCAGCATTTT; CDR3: CASSQTPRSQPQHF
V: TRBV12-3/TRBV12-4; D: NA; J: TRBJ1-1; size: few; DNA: TGTGCCAGCGGCTGGATAGAGGCGGCGAGCACTGAAGCTTTCTTT; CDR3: CASGWIEAASTEAFF
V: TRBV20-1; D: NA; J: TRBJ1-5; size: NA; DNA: TGCAGTGCTAGAGATTTACCCTGGACGTCTTCTAGCAATCAGCCCCAGCATTTT; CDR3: CSARDLPWTSSSNQPQHF
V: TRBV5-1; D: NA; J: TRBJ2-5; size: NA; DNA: TGCGCCAGCAGCTTGGACTGGGGGGAGACCCAGTACTTC; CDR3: CASSLDWGETQYF
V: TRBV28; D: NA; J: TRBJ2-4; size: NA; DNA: TGTGCCAGCAGTTTTTGGGCAGAGATAGCCAAAAACATTCAGTACTTC; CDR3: CASSFWAEIAKNIQYF
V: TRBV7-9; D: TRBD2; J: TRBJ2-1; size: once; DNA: TGTGCCAGCAGCAGCCCCCTAGCGGGCGGCGCCTACAATGAGCAGTTCTTC; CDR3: CASSSPLAGGAYNEQFF
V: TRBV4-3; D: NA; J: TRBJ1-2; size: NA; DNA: TGCGCCAGCAGCCGGTTGGGCATAACCTATGGCTACACCTTC; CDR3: CASSRLGITYGYTF
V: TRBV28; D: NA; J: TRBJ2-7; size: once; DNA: TGTGCCAGCAGTGTCCGACAGGGGAGGGGGTACGAGCAGTACTTC; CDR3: CASSVRQGRGYEQYF
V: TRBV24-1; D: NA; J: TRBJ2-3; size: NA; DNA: TGTGCCACCGGCCCCATCGGGAGCACAGATACGCAGTATTTT; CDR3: CATGPIGSTDTQYF
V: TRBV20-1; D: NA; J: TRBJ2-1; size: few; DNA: TGCAGTGCTAGGAGGGGCCTCGCGTGGGGCAATGAGCAGTTCTTC; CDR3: CSARRGLAWGNEQFF
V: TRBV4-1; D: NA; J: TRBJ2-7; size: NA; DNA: TGCGCCAGCAGCCAGTCATTTTCTGGACTACTGGACGAGCAGTACTTC; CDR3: CASSQSFSGLLDEQYF
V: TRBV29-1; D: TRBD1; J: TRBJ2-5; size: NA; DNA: TGCAGCGTTAACTTACTCCGGGACAGGGGCGCAGGGGAGACCCAGTACTTC; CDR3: CSVNLLRDRGAGETQYF
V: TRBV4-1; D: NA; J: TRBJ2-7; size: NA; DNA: TGCGCCAGCAGCCAGACTCCTCCGAGGGGGGTCCACGAGCAGTACTTC; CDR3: CASSQTPPRGVHEQYF